This note documents a single T cell receptor (beta chain) sequence. Its antigen remains undetermined. No much larger clone exists at a distance of one base, and base qualities are not known. Using the deep immunoSEQ assay, TCR CDR3 regions were amplified from genomic DNA by multiplex PCR. Genomic DNA extracted from each cell subset was distributed evenly over all wells of several immunoSEQ 96-well plates, and each plate served as one replicate. For sorted subsets, approximately 200 ng of genomic DNA, equivalent to roughly 33,000 T cell genomes, went into each replicate PCR. Purified libraries were quantified with a Qubit 3.0 fluorometer, sized on a Bioanalyzer 2100, and re-quantified with the KAPA Library Quantification kit. Every immunoSEQ 96-well plate was sequenced on a dedicated single-read 150-cycle Illumina NextSeq 550 flow cell. In the authors' own workflow: Because the immunoSEQ output included only junctional sequences and no quality scores, the filtering could not be the same as the filtering used for full-length reads. To assign V/J genes and CDR3, sequences were annotated using PyIR, a Python wrapper for IgBLAST v1.9, with IMGT germline references. Reads with weak V/J assignments (E-value above 1e-6), missing CDR3, stop codons, out-of-frame junctions, or ambiguous translated residues were removed. V3J clonotypes were defined as sequences sharing an identical inferred V gene, J gene, and CDR3 amino acid sequence. To compute the percentage overlap between repertoires, the number of shared unique clonotypes was divided by the size of the smaller repertoire. Repertoire richness was assessed with RTK rarefaction, the Chao1 estimator, and Recon v2.1 estimates of unobserved clonotypes. OLGA was used to compute generation probabilities for all TCRbeta clonotypes that the gDNA method yielded from a few donors. The table comes from immuneACCESS by way of TCRdb, which keeps in-frame sequences with V and J called. Part of the clones is missing from these tables; in studies checked, under half for an unresolved V gene and the rest for unknown reasons. That table supplies the V and J calls and clone size; D and trimming were determined from the DNA. The sample table lists about 2,100,000 clones, about 93% of them with a count of one. The ten largest account for more than 1.5% of the sample.

From the germline V gene (reference sequence), CDR1 is LNHDA and CDR2 is SQIVND. From the cysteine up to the phenylalanine, the CDR3 has a length of 15 residues. Solely the CDR3 DNA is kept, with 45 bases framed from the first base. At the junction V is shortened by 5 bases and J by 0 bases, with 11 bases in between. CD8 naive samples were CD45RO-negative cells positively selected for CCR7, giving a CD45RA+CCR7+ population that excluded TemRA cells. Donors were healthy HIV-negative adults with no recently reported acute infections or vaccinations. All donors were Caucasian adults living in Nashville, Tennessee, USA. Blood was collected by leukapheresis, and PBMCs were isolated by Ficoll-Histopaque density gradient centrifugation and then cryopreserved in liquid nitrogen vapor phase. Analytical flow cytometry was used to check the purity and quantity of each magnetically sorted T cell population. Each sorted fraction had its genomic DNA isolated and then quantified by UV absorbance on a Nanodrop 2000c.

The data were taken from a study of shared clonotypes between healthy human individuals (dated by TCRdb to between 2020 and 2021). Concerning the study at large: The cohort included a few men and a couple of women between 18 and 49 years of age. Per donor, three plates each were used for CD4 naive and CD4 memory, two for CD8 naive, and one for CD8 memory. To estimate repertoire size and how much clonotype sharing occurs between individuals, the study deeply sequenced the blood TCR repertoires of five healthy adults. To increase sequencing depth and limit assay-specific biases, different laboratories used diverse techniques to prepare libraries and sequence TCR repertoires. Each donor's leukapheresis produced roughly between roughly 0.85 and 9.5 billion PBMCs. Here is what the overall study found, with its caveats: Across a few donors, about 4.5% of naive CD4, 3% to 3.5% of naive CD8, about 2.3% of memory CD4, and approximately 0.42% of memory CD8 clonotypes were shared. Compared with non-shared clonotypes, clonotypes shared by all four sorted-subset donors had higher generation probabilities. Larger estimated clonotype richness was generally found for naive subsets than for memory subsets. Even with the large sequencing depth, rarefaction of the sorted-subset datasets indicated that sequencing was incomplete. Sampling was limited to blood, and TCR repertoires in tissue likely differ from TCR repertoires in blood. Pairwise subsampling led to the expectation that sequencing depth would affect the degree of clonotype sharing among donors. The genetic and exposure-history diversity represented was limited by the small number of donors.

Sequenced input: naive CD8+ T cells from PBMCs. The sample's cell subset or site label is to be understood as: CD45RA+CCR7+. This chain joins TRBV19 to TRBJ2-1; the D gene is possibly TRBD1, with 6 bases matching. The sequence came from a man between 18 and 35 years old in good health. Some clones in this sample may be carry-over from other donors' samples. The DNA reads as follows: TGTGCCAGTAGTGCCGGACAGCGCTCCTACAATGAGCAGTTCTTC. It translates as CASSAGQRSYNEQFF.